One sample yielded the 32 T cell receptor beta chains listed below, sequenced in a study of tissue T cells after allogeneic stem cell transplantation. The data were produced by immunoSEQ multiplex PCR, yet TCRdb's version contains in-frame clones alone and is incomplete. The sample lists under 50,000 clones, 92% occurring once. Sample: blood, taken before transplantation. The receptors were gathered from a woman aged 35-75 years who later had graft-versus-host disease after an allogeneic stem cell transplant.

The gene calls are TRBV6-5 and TRBJ1-1; D call uncertain. Germline V lookup: CDR1 MNHEY, CDR2 SVGAGI. The V and J ends lost 1 base and 2 bases respectively, with 5 bases between them. This CDR3 is 13 amino acids long. As DNA, the CDR3 is TGTGCCAGCAGTTACTTAGTAAACACTGAAGCTTTCTTT. Its translation is CASSYLVNTEAFF.

The chain has TRBV6-2 or TRBV6-3 and TRBJ1-2, with 7 bases aligning to TRBD1. Germline CDR1 MNHEY, CDR2 SVGEGT. The CDR3 consists of 13 residues. Germline trimming cut 5 bases from V and 8 bases from J; bases unmatched to any gene: 8. The CDR3 coding sequence is TGTGCCAGCAGTCGGGACAGTGCGGGGGGCTACACCTTC. Translating gives CASSRDSAGGYTF.

CDR3 protein: CASSMWTVNTGELFF. The CDR3 DNA sequence: TGTGCCAGTAGTATGTGGACAGTGAACACCGGGGAGCTGTTTTTT. V and J are TRBV19 and TRBJ2-2, with a weak D call TRBD1 (6 bases). Trimming left V 3 bases short and J 1 base short, with 9 bases between. This CDR3 is 15 amino acids long. Germline values: CDR1 LNHDA, CDR2 SQIVND (reference sequence).

This chain's CDR3 is CASSSQRSYEQYF. As DNA, the CDR3 is TGTGCCAGCAGCTCCCAGCGCTCCTACGAGCAGTACTTC. The chain carries TRBV7-8 and TRBJ2-7; unclear D gene. Trimming left V 4 bases short and J 0 bases short, with 7 bases between. In germline, CDR1 is SGHVS, CDR2 FQNEAQ. The CDR3 runs to 13 residues.

This sequence joins TRBV24-1 and TRBJ2-2; D remains unclear. Germline V gene lookup returns CDR1 KGHDR and CDR2 SFDVKD. Trimming took 0 bases from V and 7 from J, leaving 2 bases between them. CDR3 size: 12 residues. CDR3 nucleotides: TGTGCCACCAGTGATTTGGTCGGGGAGCTGTTTTTT. It encodes CATSDLVGELFF.

The J gene is TRBJ1-5, the V gene TRBV28; 10 positions match TRBD1. The CDR3 sequence is 14 residues long. V trimming: 8 bases; J trimming: 11 bases; junction bases outside the gene matches: 12. Germline lookup yields CDR1 MDHEN and CDR2 SYDVKM. CDR3 sequence: CASGDGTGVFSQHF. Written as DNA, the CDR3 is TGTGCCAGCGGCGATGGGACAGGGGTTTTTTCCCAGCATTTT. Looking up the rest from reference TRBV28 and TRBJ1-5 gives the full variable domain: DVKVTQSSRYLVKRTGEKVFLECVQDMDHENMFWYRQDPGLGLRLIYFSYDVKMKEKGDIPEGYSVSREKKERFSLILESASTNQTSMYLCASGDGTGVFSQHFGDGTRLSIL.

The chain is built from TRBV30 and TRBJ2-1; D is unclear. Trimming left V 0 bases short and J 5 bases short, with 8 bases between. The CDR3 covers 13 residues. CDR1 is GTSNPN and CDR2 is SVGIG in the germline V gene (reference sequence). The DNA of the CDR3 is TGTGCCTGGAGTGTAGACTGGCACAATGAGCAGTTCTTC. This sequence encodes CAWSVDWHNEQFF.

This clone was counted once. This chain joins TRBV25-1 and TRBJ2-3; 7 bases are shared with TRBD2. Germline CDR1 MGHDK, CDR2 SYGVNS. CDR3 size: 17 residues. Trimming cost V 2 bases and J 1 base; bases outside gene matches: 9. The chain's CDR3 is CASSELGGGSRTDTQYF. CDR3 sequence (DNA): TGTGCCAGCAGTGAACTGGGTGGCGGGAGCCGCACAGATACGCAGTATTTT.

The chain employs TRBV5-1 and TRBJ2-1; D unclear. Trimming took 1 base from V and 0 from J, leaving 11 bases between them. The CDR3 extends over 16 amino acids. The V gene's germline CDR1 is SGHRS and CDR2 YFSETQ. CDR3 protein: CASSLSAVLSYNEQFF. The DNA of the CDR3 is TGCGCCAGCAGCTTGTCGGCGGTCCTCTCCTACAATGAGCAGTTCTTC. The full variable domain, rest sourced from reference TRBV5-1 and TRBJ2-1, is KAGVTQTPRYLIKTRGQQVTLSCSPISGHRSVSWYQQTPGQGLQFLFEYFSETQRNKGNFPGRFSGRQFSNSRSEMNVSTLELGDSALYLCASSLSAVLSYNEQFFGPGTRLTVL.

This clone was seen only once. J is TRBJ1-4 and V is TRBV5-1, with 7 bases that match TRBD1. V was pared by 4 bases and J by 4 bases, with 4 bases of the junction left unmatched. Germline V gives CDR1 SGHRS, CDR2 YFSETQ. This CDR3 is built from 14 residues. In nucleotides, the CDR3 is TGCGCCAGCAGCCTAGGACAGGTTAATGAAAAACTGTTTTTT. It translates to CASSLGQVNEKLFF.

The chain is built from TRBV3-1 (or the pseudogene TRBV3-2) and TRBJ1-5, with D possibly TRBD1 on 5 matching bases. The CDR3 contains 16 residues. V gave up 4 bases and J gave up 11 bases, with 24 bases separating them. The germline gives CDR1 LGHDT, CDR2 YNNKEL (reference sequence). CDR3 sequence reads: CASSLGLGDRGRTQHF. The CDR3 nucleotides are TGTGCCAGCAGCCTGGGTTTAGGGGACCGTGGACGGACCCAGCATTTT.

The chain has TRBV21-1 and TRBJ1-4. TRBV21-1 is deemed a pseudogene. The CDR3 has 18 residues. The CDR3 spells CASSKEPHPAATNEKLFF. The CDR3 bases are TGTGCCAGCAGCAAAGAACCACACCCAGCTGCAACTAATGAAAAACTGTTTTTT.

The rearrangement links TRBV5-6 to TRBJ2-5; perhaps TRBD2 as D (7 bases). Trimming took 2 bases from V and 0 from J, leaving 23 bases between them. CDR1 is SGHDT and CDR2 is YYEEEE in the germline V gene. The length of the CDR3 is 19 residues. The CDR3 DNA reads TGTGCCAGCAGCTTTCGCGGGGGCCAGACCTGGCGGTACCAAGAGACCCAGTACTTC. Residues: CASSFRGGQTWRYQETQYF.

The chain is built from TRBV7-2 and TRBJ2-7, with a possible D match to TRBD1 (6 bases). Trimming left V 5 bases short and J 2 bases short, with 16 bases between. Looked up from germline, CDR1 is SGHTA and CDR2 is FQGNSA. The CDR3 is 15 residues long. CDR3 in DNA: TGTGCCAGCAGCCTAGGGGGAGTGGGAGCCTACGAGCAGTACTTC. It translates to CASSLGGVGAYEQYF. The full variable domain, completed using reference TRBV7-2 and TRBJ2-7, is GAGVSQSPSNKVTEKGKDVELRCDPISGHTALYWYRQSLGQGLEFLIYFQGNSAPDKSGLPSDRFSAERTGGSVSTLTIQRTQQEDSAVYLCASSLGGVGAYEQYFGPGTRLTVT.

This clone was counted once. DNA for the CDR3: TGTGCCAGCAGTTTTGCGGGAGCAGGTAATGAGCAGTTCTTC. Amino acids: CASSFAGAGNEQFF. The genes are TRBV27 and TRBJ2-1; the match to TRBD2 covers 7 bases. The CDR3 is 14 residues long. Germline values: CDR1 MNHEY, CDR2 SMNVEV (reference sequence). Trimming at V came to 3 bases and at J to 7 bases, leaving 6 bases not matched to a gene.

V usage is TRBV28 and J usage is TRBJ2-1, with TRBD2 matching 11 bases. The CDR3 length is 16 residues. J was trimmed by 2 bases and V by 4 bases; bases with no gene match: 4. Germline V lookup: CDR1 MDHEN, CDR2 SYDVKM. The CDR3 region is CASSSPLAGAYNEQFF. CDR3 DNA: TGTGCCAGCAGTTCCCCACTAGCGGGGGCCTACAATGAGCAGTTCTTC. Complete variable domain (other parts from reference TRBV28 and TRBJ2-1): DVKVTQSSRYLVKRTGEKVFLECVQDMDHENMFWYRQDPGLGLRLIYFSYDVKMKEKGDIPEGYSVSREKKERFSLILESASTNQTSMYLCASSSPLAGAYNEQFFGPGTRLTVL.

This clone is a singleton in its sample. This chain joins TRBV6-4 and TRBJ1-1, with D hard to call. Germline values: CDR1 MRHNA, CDR2 SNTAGT. The CDR3 runs to 13 residues. The germline V and J ends were trimmed by 5 bases and 4 bases, with 11 bases remaining between them. The CDR3 DNA reads TGTGCCAGCAGTAGTTCCCGGGGCACTGAAGCTTTCTTT. Translating gives CASSSSRGTEAFF.

V and J are TRBV11-3 and TRBJ2-3; D is uncertain. The germline V and J ends were trimmed by 5 bases and 2 bases, with 5 bases remaining between them. Germline-derived CDR1 and CDR2 are SGHNT and YENEEA. CDR3 length: 12 amino acids. The CDR3 is CASSINTDTQYF. CDR3 DNA: TGTGCCAGCAGCATAAACACAGATACGCAGTATTTT.

This chain links TRBV11-2 with TRBJ2-1; 8 nucleotides line up with TRBD1. V lost 2 bases to trimming and J lost 9 bases; unmatched junction nucleotides: 3. Per the germline V gene, CDR1 is SGHAT and CDR2 is FQNNGV. CDR3 length: 13 amino acids. This CDR3 reads CASSLQGALEQFF. As DNA, the CDR3 is TGTGCCAGCAGCTTACAGGGGGCCCTTGAGCAGTTCTTC.

A single count supports this clone. This chain joins TRBV7-9 and TRBJ2-1; 9 bases agree with TRBD2. Germline lookup yields CDR1 SEHNR and CDR2 FQNEAQ (reference sequence). There are 15 residues in the CDR3. Trimming at V came to 5 bases and at J to 4 bases, leaving 6 bases not matched to a gene. This CDR3 reads CASSNLAGLYNEQFF. The CDR3 DNA is TGTGCCAGCAGCAACCTAGCGGGGCTATACAATGAGCAGTTCTTC.

The chain carries TRBV7-2 and TRBJ2-5; 10 positions agree with TRBD2. The trim removed 4 bases at V and 4 bases at J, leaving 3 bases unmatched. CDR1 and CDR2 from the germline V gene are SGHTA and FQGNSA. The CDR3 length is 14 residues. The CDR3 loop is CASSSSGRGETQYF. CDR3 nucleotides: TGTGCCAGCAGCTCTAGCGGGAGAGGAGAGACCCAGTACTTC. The full variable domain, in which reference TRBV7-2 and TRBJ2-5 provide the parts outside the CDR3, is GAGVSQSPSNKVTEKGKDVELRCDPISGHTALYWYRQSLGQGLEFLIYFQGNSAPDKSGLPSDRFSAERTGGSVSTLTIQRTQQEDSAVYLCASSSSGRGETQYFGPGTRLLVL.

This clone was seen more than once but under ten times. The V gene is TRBV28, the J gene TRBJ2-7, with D possibly being TRBD1 or TRBD2 (6 bases each). Looked up from germline, CDR1 is MDHEN and CDR2 is SYDVKM. This CDR3 contains 14 residues. The ends were cut back, 6 bases at V and 5 bases at J, with 17 bases in the middle. The CDR3 sequence is CASRGPPGADEQYF. The DNA of the CDR3 is TGTGCCAGCAGGGGCCCCCCGGGGGCAGACGAGCAGTACTTC.

The chain has TRBV6-6 and TRBJ2-7, with TRBD2 matching 8 bases. CDR1 is MNHNY and CDR2 is SVGAGI in the germline V gene (reference sequence). The ends lost 7 bases at V and 2 bases at J; junction bases unmatched: 10. The CDR3 totals 15 residues. CDR3 protein: CASTFNSGTTYEQYF. The CDR3 DNA is TGTGCCAGCACATTCAATAGCGGGACCACCTACGAGCAGTACTTC.

CDR3 nucleotides: TGCGCCAGCAGAGGGGGGAGCTCCTACAATGAGCAGTTCTTC. This sequence encodes CASRGGSSYNEQFF. This chain connects TRBV4-3 to TRBJ2-1; D possibly matches TRBD1 or TRBD2 (6 bases each). V lost 6 bases to trimming and J lost 0 bases, with 9 bases between them. Germline-derived CDR1 and CDR2 are LGHNA and YSLEER. The CDR3 runs to 14 residues.

V and J are TRBV29-1 and TRBJ2-1; 7 bases are shared with TRBD2. V gave up 4 bases and J gave up 10 bases; unmatched junction bases: 7. From germline, CDR1 is SQVTM and CDR2 ANQGSEA. CDR3 size: 12 residues. The CDR3 DNA sequence: TGCAGCGTTGTCGGCGGGAGTGGCGAGCAGTTCTTC. Encoded protein: CSVVGGSGEQFF.

The gene calls are TRBV9 and TRBJ2-1; D might be TRBD2 (5 bases). The CDR3 runs 8 residues. Trimming stripped 5 bases from V and 15 bases from J, with 6 bases between. Germline V CDR1 and CDR2: SGDLS, YYNGEE. This CDR3 is CASRAGFF. The CDR3 DNA reads TGTGCCAGCAGGGCGGGGTTCTTC.

The chain employs TRBV4-2 and TRBJ2-2; 10 nucleotides align to TRBD2. Germline-derived CDR1 and CDR2 are LGHNA and YNFKEQ. The V segment lost 3 bases and the J segment 5 bases; nucleotides outside the gene matches: 12. The CDR3 loop spans 18 amino acids. CDR3 loop: CASSQLAGEGGETGELFF. CDR3 sequence (DNA): TGTGCCAGCAGCCAGCTAGCGGGAGAGGGGGGTGAGACCGGGGAGCTGTTTTTT.

V is TRBV5-1 and J is TRBJ2-1; D is unresolved. Per germline, CDR1 SGHRS and CDR2 YFSETQ. The V end was cut by 0 bases, the J end by 8 bases, with 6 bases between. The CDR3 has 12 residues. The CDR3: CASSLGGDEQFF. The CDR3 DNA reads as TGCGCCAGCAGCTTGGGGGGTGATGAGCAGTTCTTC.

This clone was seen only a few times. The chain joins TRBV5-1 to TRBJ2-7, with TRBD1 matching over 9 bases. V lost 0 bases, J lost 5 bases, and 3 bases stayed unmatched. Germline CDR1 and CDR2: SGHRS and YFSETQ. The CDR3 runs 14 residues. CDR3 nucleotides: TGCGCCAGCAGCTTGGAGGGACAGGGAAACGAGCAGTACTTC. Protein product: CASSLEGQGNEQYF.

CDR3 sequence: CASSLVRVSVYEQYF. DNA of the CDR3: TGTGCCAGCAGCTTAGTCAGGGTTAGCGTTTACGAGCAGTACTTC. The V gene is TRBV7-8, the J gene TRBJ2-7; either TRBD1 or TRBD2 may fit D (5 bases each). V was shortened by 1 base and J by 4 bases, with 14 bases between the two germline ends. Germline CDR1 is SGHVS and CDR2 is FQNEAQ. The CDR3 totals 15 residues.

The chain uses TRBV30 and TRBJ2-2; no definite D call. Germline V CDR1 and CDR2: GTSNPN, SVGIG (reference sequence). This CDR3 is 15 amino acids long. V was clipped by 2 bases and J by 0 bases, with 10 bases between them. For the CDR3, the DNA is TGTGCCTGGAGTCCGGCCACGGCGAACACCGGGGAGCTGTTTTTT. Residues: CAWSPATANTGELFF.

CDR3 bases: TGTGCCGGATGGACAGGTCTAGGCGACGAGCAGTACTTC. It yields the protein CAGWTGLGDEQYF. The chain is built from TRBV30 and TRBJ2-7; 7 nucleotides match TRBD1. The junction had 12 bases not matched to a gene; V was cut back by 8 bases and J by 5 bases. Germline loops: CDR1 GTSNPN, CDR2 SVGIG (reference sequence). This CDR3 has 13 residues.